Listed here are 24 T cell receptor beta chains from one sample, sequenced in a study of cytomegalovirus exposure and HLA in healthy donors. PCR involved 60 Vbeta and 13 Jbeta primers. Produced via immunoSEQ multiplex PCR; TCRdb's table is partial and in-frame only. The table shows 150,000 to 200,000 clones, with roughly 85% occurring only once. The sample comprised PBMCs. These receptors originate from a man in his fifties in good health and CMV-seropositive.

The J gene is TRBJ1-5, the V gene TRBV5-4; D might be TRBD1 (6 bases). V was shortened by 3 bases and J by 6 bases, with 13 bases between the two germline ends. In germline, CDR1 is SGHNT, CDR2 YYREEE (reference sequence). The CDR3 runs 14 residues. CDR3 region: CASSSGGAGQPQHF. The DNA for the CDR3 is TGTGCCAGCAGCTCCGGGGGGGCAGGTCAGCCCCAGCATTTT.

The chain couples TRBV6-6 to TRBJ1-4; 7 nucleotides line up with TRBD1. Germline trimming cut 6 bases from V and 8 bases from J; bases unmatched to any gene: 6. The length of the CDR3 is 13 residues. Germline CDR1 and CDR2: MNHNY and SVGAGI (reference sequence). CDR3 nucleotides: TGTGCCAGCAGCCTAACAGGGGAGGAAAAACTGTTTTTT. It specifies CASSLTGEEKLFF.

V gene TRBV14 combines with J gene TRBJ2-1; 7 bases line up with TRBD1. V trimming: 1 base; J trimming: 10 bases; junction bases outside the gene matches: 4. Germline-derived CDR1 and CDR2 are SGHDN and FVKESK. This CDR3 has 13 residues. DNA for the CDR3: TGTGCCAGCAGCCAAGCGATCAGGGGGGAGCAGTTCTTC. Residues: CASSQAIRGEQFF.

V and J are TRBV7-9 and TRBJ1-2; D gene unclear. Germline CDR1 reads SEHNR; CDR2 reads FQNEAQ (reference sequence). This CDR3 has 16 amino acids. Trimming took 1 base from V and 0 from J, leaving 12 bases between them. CDR3 nucleotide sequence: TGTGCCAGCAGCTTAGTCCCGGGGTCTACTAACTATGGCTACACCTTC. It yields the protein CASSLVPGSTNYGYTF.

This clone was recorded once. J is TRBJ1-1 and V is TRBV27, with 8 bases aligning to TRBD1. Germline CDR1 is MNHEY and CDR2 is SMNVEV (reference sequence). Trimming cost V 2 bases and J 4 bases; bases outside gene matches: 12. The CDR3 totals 17 residues. CDR3 DNA: TGTGCCAGCAGTTTAATCGGCCAGGGGGCATGGAGCACTGAAGCTTTCTTT. Translating it yields CASSLIGQGAWSTEAFF.

The rearrangement links TRBV10-2 to TRBJ1-2; D is possibly TRBD1 (5 bases). This CDR3 spans 15 amino acids. Germline V gives CDR1 WSHSY, CDR2 SAAADI. V was pared by 0 bases and J by 8 bases, with 16 bases between. CDR3 loop: CASSESQGELRGYTF. The CDR3 nucleotides read TGCGCCAGCAGTGAGTCGCAGGGCGAGTTGAGGGGCTACACCTTC.

As concerns this clone: Other DNA sequences in the sample encode the same CDR3. The rearrangement joins TRBV9 to TRBJ1-1; 7 nucleotides match TRBD1. The CDR3 totals 14 residues. With V trimmed by 3 bases and J by 0 bases, 2 bases remained unmatched. Per the germline V gene, CDR1 is SGDLS and CDR2 is YYNGEE. CDR3 amino acids: CASSAGQLNTEAFF. The CDR3 DNA follows: TGTGCCAGCAGCGCGGGACAGTTGAACACTGAAGCTTTCTTT.

The chain has TRBV18 and TRBJ1-2; 7 bases agree with TRBD1. The CDR3 loop spans 15 amino acids. With V trimmed by 3 bases and J by 2 bases, 6 bases remained unmatched. Germline V gives CDR1 KGHSH, CDR2 LQKENI. The CDR3 loop is CASSPRDRENYGYTF. The CDR3 DNA reads as TGTGCCAGCTCACCTCGAGACAGGGAGAACTATGGCTACACCTTC.

J is TRBJ1-3 and V is TRBV2; possibly TRBD1 for D (5 bases). V gave up 4 bases and J gave up 1 base, with 11 bases separating them. The CDR3 has 15 residues. The germline gives CDR1 SNHLY, CDR2 FYNNEI. DNA for the CDR3: TGTGCCAGCAGTGGCGGGGCCGTATCTGGAAACACCATATATTTT. It codes for CASSGGAVSGNTIYF.

The CDR3 is CASSYPKTRDRVTEQYF. CDR3 nucleotides: TGTGCCAGCAGCTACCCTAAGACACGGGACAGGGTAACCGAGCAGTACTTC. V usage is TRBV7-2 and J usage is TRBJ2-7; 9 bases match TRBD1. V was clipped by 4 bases and J by 6 bases; unmatched bases: 16. The germline CDR1 and CDR2 sequences are SGHTA and FQGNSA. This CDR3 is 17 amino acids long.

The rearrangement joins TRBV4-3 to TRBJ2-2, with D perhaps matching TRBD2 (7 bases). The CDR3 runs 18 residues. Germline loops: CDR1 LGHNA, CDR2 YSLEER. V gave up 0 bases and J gave up 2 bases, with 16 bases separating them. The CDR3 DNA is TGCGCCAGCAGCCAAGATTGGGGCGGGGGCTACAACACCGGGGAGCTGTTTTTT. Translating it yields CASSQDWGGGYNTGELFF.

V and J are TRBV9 and TRBJ1-5, with a weak D call TRBD1 (5 bases). This CDR3 is built from 13 residues. Trimming stripped 4 bases from V and 7 bases from J, with 12 bases between. The germline V gene has CDR1 SGDLS and CDR2 YYNGEE. CDR3 sequence reads: CASSPAGEQPQHF. In DNA, the CDR3 is TGTGCCAGCAGCCCAGCGGGGGAACAGCCCCAGCATTTT. Using reference TRBV9 and TRBJ1-5 for the parts outside the CDR3, the full variable domain is DSGVTQTPKHLITATGQRVTLRCSPRSGDLSVYWYQQSLDQGLQFLIQYYNGEERAKGNILERFSAQQFPDLHSELNLSSLELGDSALYFCASSPAGEQPQHFGDGTRLSIL.

The chain uses TRBV7-2 and TRBJ2-3; possible D gene TRBD2, 7 bases. V lost 6 bases and J lost 3, with 25 bases in between. From germline, CDR1 is SGHTA and CDR2 FQGNSA. The CDR3 is 18 amino acids. The CDR3 bases are TGTGCCAGCAGTCTAGGGGTCCCTGGGAGGGGGGGGACAGATACGCAGTATTTT. Translated, it gives CASSLGVPGRGGTDTQYF.

The chain has TRBV5-1 and TRBJ2-5, with D possibly TRBD2 on 6 matching bases. Trimming shortened V by 4 bases and J by 9 bases, and 13 bases separated the two germline ends. Germline lookup yields CDR1 SGHRS and CDR2 YFSETQ. The CDR3 is 12 amino acids. Written as DNA, the CDR3 is TGCGCCAGCAGCAGGGACTTTAGGGCCCAGTACTTC. Translating gives CASSRDFRAQYF.

This clone appeared a few times. The rearrangement joins TRBV7-8 to TRBJ2-7; possible D gene TRBD2, 7 bases. Trimming shortened V by 4 bases and J by 6 bases, and 22 bases separated the two germline ends. This CDR3 has 16 residues. Germline assignment: CDR1 SGHVS and CDR2 FQNEAQ. CDR3 DNA sequence: TGTGCCAGCAGCTCCCCGAGGGGGGGGCGCGGAGTCGAGCAGTACTTC. It specifies CASSSPRGGRGVEQYF.

This chain uses TRBV7-9 with TRBJ2-1; possibly TRBD1 for D (6 bases). V lost 8 bases and J 9 bases, leaving 14 bases between the germline ends. The germline CDR1 and CDR2 sequences are SEHNR and FQNEAQ (reference sequence). The CDR3 length is 12 residues. CDR3 protein: CASVLQGPEQFF. The CDR3 bases are TGTGCCAGCGTACTACAGGGCCCTGAGCAGTTCTTC.

A few counts support this clone. The CDR3 DNA reads as TGTGCCAGCAGTTTATTGAAGCTAGCGGGGCCCAAGACCCAGTACTTC. Encoded protein: CASSLLKLAGPKTQYF. This chain links TRBV28 with TRBJ2-5; 9 nucleotides line up with TRBD2. Germline values: CDR1 MDHEN, CDR2 SYDVKM. The CDR3 covers 16 residues. Trimming at V came to 1 base and at J to 6 bases, leaving 9 bases not matched to a gene.

The J gene is TRBJ2-3, the V gene TRBV7-9, with 7 nucleotides matching TRBD1. V shed 5 bases and J 4 bases; nucleotides not matched to a gene: 9. The length of the CDR3 is 15 residues. CDR1 is SEHNR, CDR2 FQNEAQ, per germline (reference sequence). The CDR3 reads CASSPRTGISDTQYF. The CDR3, as DNA: TGTGCCAGCAGCCCTAGGACAGGAATTTCAGATACGCAGTATTTT.

The chain is built from TRBV2 and TRBJ1-2; TRBD1 matches at 7 bases. V trimming: 5 bases; J trimming: 2 bases; junction bases outside the gene matches: 2. Germline V gene data show CDR1 as SNHLY and CDR2 as FYNNEI. CDR3 length equals 13 residues. This chain's CDR3 is CASSRTGNYGYTF. The CDR3 DNA reads as TGTGCCAGCAGTCGGACAGGCAACTATGGCTACACCTTC.

The sample holds one count of this clone. The rearrangement joins TRBV29-1 to TRBJ2-1; the D is unclear. The V end lost 1 base, the J end lost 9 bases, and 7 bases lay between the germline ends. Germline V gene sequence: CDR1 SQVTM, CDR2 ANQGSEA. The CDR3 covers 11 residues. CDR3 nucleotide sequence: TGCAGCGTTGAAGGTTCGGGTGAGCAGTTCTTC. Translating gives CSVEGSGEQFF.

The genes are TRBV2 and TRBJ1-6, with 10 bases identical to TRBD1. Germline-derived CDR1 and CDR2 are SNHLY and FYNNEI. CDR3 length equals 14 residues. V lost 7 bases, J lost 6 bases, and 3 bases stayed unmatched. The CDR3 sequence: CASNRDRGNSPLHF. In DNA, the CDR3 is TGTGCCAGCAATCGGGACAGGGGTAATTCACCCCTCCACTTT.

The chain joins TRBV4-2 to TRBJ1-2; D gene uncertain. V lost 0 bases and J 8 bases, leaving 16 bases between the germline ends. The V gene's germline CDR1 is LGHNA and CDR2 YNFKEQ. This CDR3 has 15 amino acids. CDR3 bases: TGTGCCAGCAGCCAAGATCACGCCGCGCCCGTGGGCTACACCTTC. This codes for CASSQDHAAPVGYTF.

This clone was observed a few times. The J gene is TRBJ2-2, the V gene TRBV7-8, with D maybe TRBD2 (5 bases). This CDR3 is built from 15 residues. Germline-derived CDR1 and CDR2 are SGHVS and FQNEAQ. The ends were cut back, 5 bases at V and 3 bases at J, with 13 bases in the middle. As DNA, the CDR3 is TGTGCCAGCAGCCGTCGGGGAGTTGACACCGGGGAGCTGTTTTTT. Protein: CASSRRGVDTGELFF.

The rearrangement links TRBV30 to TRBJ1-2, with D unclear. Trimming shortened V by 4 bases and J by 0 bases, and 9 bases separated the two germline ends. CDR3 length: 13 amino acids. Per germline, CDR1 GTSNPN and CDR2 SVGIG (reference sequence). CDR3 in DNA: TGTGCCTGGACCGAAGGAGCTAACTATGGCTACACCTTC. Encoded protein: CAWTEGANYGYTF.